This T cell receptor beta chain was recovered during a study of blood T cell repertoires in COVID-19. About the study: Donors in the United States, Italy and Spain gave samples during acute or convalescent COVID-19. Nucleic acid was either cDNA or gDNA, and it came from T cells, B-cell-depleted T cells, or PBMCs.

Methods used by the authors: Reference gene primer amplification gave estimated nucleated cell counts. Measured with immunoSEQ multiplex PCR; TCRdb has only the in-frame clones, and not every one. D and trimming come from the DNA, and the V and J calls and clone size come from that table. This sample carries almost 350,000 clones, 89% of them seen once, and the ten largest clones take approximately 4.1%. Patients at the Seattle site were enrolled during active infection and followed longitudinally. Germline V lookup: CDR1 MNHEY, CDR2 SMNVEV (reference sequence). Trimming cost V 1 base and J 4 bases; bases outside gene matches: 6. CDR3 length: 17 amino acids.

This chain uses TRBV27 with TRBJ1-4; 10 positions match TRBD1. The specimen sequenced was peripheral blood. The sequence derives from a woman in her sixties or seventies with COVID-19, enrolled during active disease. The CDR3 DNA sequence: TGTGCCAGCAGTTTATGGGACAGGGGAAGGGTTAATGAAAAACTGTTTTTT. Translation: CASSLWDRGRVNEKLFF.